The source of this T cell receptor beta chain is a study of blood T cell repertoires in COVID-19. Study overall: There were acute and convalescent COVID-19 samples, and they came from the United States, Italy and Spain.

In the original workflow: It was from reference gene primer amplification that nucleated cell counts were estimated. Data came from immunoSEQ multiplex PCR; TCRdb stores just in-frame clones and leaves some out. The DNA was the basis for D and trimming; V, J and clone size are from that table. The profile covers 300,000 to 350,000 clones, with about 87% appearing a single time and more than 8.5% taken by the ten largest. The V and J ends lost 3 bases and 8 bases respectively, with 20 bases between them. Germline V CDR1 and CDR2: LGHNA, YSLEER. The CDR3 runs to 17 residues. Donors in Cohort 3 who had recovered were those with two negative PCRs, healthcare professional clearance, or resolution of their symptoms.

The chain recombines TRBV4-3 with TRBJ1-6; D might be TRBD1 (5 bases). The receptor was derived from a woman under 30 who had recovered from COVID-19. The sequenced sample consisted of PBMCs or T cells enriched from blood (not recorded which). CDR3 coding DNA: TGCGCCAGCAGCCATGGGTCTTGGGGCGGATCCTATTCACCCCTCCACTTT. Translated: CASSHGSWGGSYSPLHF.